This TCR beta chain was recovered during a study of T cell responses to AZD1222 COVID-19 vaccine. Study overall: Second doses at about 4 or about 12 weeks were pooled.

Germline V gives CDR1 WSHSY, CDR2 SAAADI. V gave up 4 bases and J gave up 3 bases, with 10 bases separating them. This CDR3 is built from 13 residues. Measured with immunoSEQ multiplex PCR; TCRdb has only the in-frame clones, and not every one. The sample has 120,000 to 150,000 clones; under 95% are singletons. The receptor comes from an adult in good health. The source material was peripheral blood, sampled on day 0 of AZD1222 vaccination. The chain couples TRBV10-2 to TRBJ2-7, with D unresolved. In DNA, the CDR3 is TGCGCCAGCAGTGGGTATTATGACTACGAGCAGTACTTC. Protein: CASSGYYDYEQYF.